This passage covers 30 T cell receptor beta chains from one sample sequenced in a study of T cells in Graves' hyperthyroidism and ophthalmopathy. RNA transcripts served as the template for amplifying TCR beta CDR3 regions. The HTBI primer set was used in a first-round RT-PCR of the TCR CDR3. TCRdb used MiXCR to reprocess the multiplex PCR reads, holding one entry per CDR3 protein. The sample lists 600,000 to 700,000 distinct CDR3 sequences, 45% occurring once. Sequenced material: peripheral blood or thyroid tissue (not recorded which). Receptors were obtained from an adult man with Graves' disease, either hyperthyroidism or ophthalmopathy (not recorded which).

Comments on this clonotype: A much more abundant neighbour one base away suggests this may be a read error. V and J are TRBV29-1 and TRBJ2-2; D not certain. CDR3 length: 14 amino acids. Trimming took 3 bases from V and 4 from J, leaving 12 bases between them. CDR1 is SQVTM, CDR2 ANQGSEA, per germline. The DNA for the CDR3 is TGCAGCGTTGACGTCGGGTGGAGCACCGGGGAGCTGTTTTTT. Translating it yields CSVDVGWSTGELFF.

The chain has TRBV12-3 or TRBV12-4 and TRBJ2-5, with D perhaps TRBD1 (6 bases). This CDR3 is built from 14 residues. V lost 6 bases and J lost 5, with 16 bases in between. Here the CDR3 DNA reads TGTGCCAGCAGGCGACGGGGACATCCGGAGACCCAGTACTTC. Protein: CASRRRGHPETQYF.

About this clonotype: Given the absence of the conserved phenylalanine or tryptophan at the CDR3 end, a read error is likely. This chain joins TRBV6-1 and TRBJ2-2; D is possibly TRBD2 (6 bases). In germline, CDR1 is MNHNS, CDR2 SASEGT. V lost 0 bases to trimming and J lost 1 base, with 6 bases between them. The CDR3 runs to 15 residues. This chain's CDR3 is CASSEASGNTGELFV. DNA for the CDR3: TGTGCCAGCAGTGAAGCTAGCGGGAACACCGGGGAGCTGTTTGTT.

V is TRBV25-1 and J is TRBJ1-6; unclear D gene. The CDR3 extends over 16 amino acids. Germline-derived CDR1 and CDR2 are MGHDK and SYGVNS. Trimming pared 8 bases from V and 0 bases from J, leaving 14 bases between. The DNA of the CDR3 is TGTGCCAGCCAAGCTTCGAACATCTCCTATAATTCACCCCTCCACTTT. This codes for CASQASNISYNSPLHF.

V is TRBV2 and J is TRBJ1-5; TRBD1 matches 9 bases. Per the germline V gene, CDR1 is SNHLY and CDR2 is FYNNEI. V shed 6 bases, J shed 0 bases, and the junction held 12 bases outside the gene matches. CDR3 length: 18 residues. The CDR3: CASRNTGGVPYSNQPQHF. In DNA form, the CDR3 reads TGTGCCAGCAGGAACACAGGGGGCGTCCCTTATAGCAATCAGCCCCAGCATTTT. Full variable domain (outside the CDR3, taken from reference TRBV2 and TRBJ1-5): EPEVTQTPSHQVTQMGQEVILRCVPISNHLYFYWYRQILGQKVEFLVSFYNNEISEKSEIFDDQFSVERPDGSNFTLKIRSTKLEDSAMYFCASRNTGGVPYSNQPQHFGDGTRLSIL.

The genes are TRBV2 and TRBJ1-2; 7 bases match TRBD1. Germline V gene sequence: CDR1 SNHLY, CDR2 FYNNEI. CDR3 length: 14 amino acids. V shed 2 bases and J 12 bases; nucleotides not matched to a gene: 12. In DNA, the CDR3 is TGTGCCAGCAGTGAAAGTAGGGGGCACGGTGGAAACACCTTC. It yields the protein CASSESRGHGGNTF.

The chain joins TRBV2 to TRBJ2-7, with D unclear. V was trimmed by 1 base and J by 2 bases, leaving 9 bases between them. The germline gives CDR1 SNHLY, CDR2 FYNNEI. This CDR3 spans 14 amino acids. This chain's CDR3 is CASSEVSATYEQYF. For the CDR3, the DNA is TGTGCCAGCAGTGAAGTTTCGGCGACCTACGAGCAGTACTTC.

In its sample, this clonotype ranks as medium-sized. V usage is TRBV25-1 and J usage is TRBJ1-5; D is ambiguous. Germline V gene data show CDR1 as MGHDK and CDR2 as SYGVNS. The CDR3 runs 14 residues. V lost 2 bases to trimming and J lost 4 bases, with 9 bases between them. CDR3 residues: CASSETTMNQPQHF. In nucleotides, the CDR3 is TGTGCCAGCAGTGAAACTACCATGAATCAGCCCCAGCATTTT. The complete variable domain, with remaining parts taken from reference TRBV25-1 and TRBJ1-5, reads EADIYQTPRYLVIGTGKKITLECSQTMGHDKMYWYQQDPGMELHLIHYSYGVNSTEKGDLSSESTVSRIRTEHFPLTLESARPSHTSQYLCASSETTMNQPQHFGDGTRLSIL.

This clonotype came up a few times. This chain links TRBV9 with TRBJ2-7, with a tentative D call TRBD2 (5 bases). V lost 0 bases and J lost 0, with 10 bases in between. CDR3 length: 15 residues. Germline V gives CDR1 SGDLS, CDR2 YYNGEE. In DNA, the CDR3 is TGTGCCAGCAGCGTAGGTGGTGGACTCTCCTACGAGCAGTACTTC. Translation: CASSVGGGLSYEQYF.

At least ten counts were recorded for this clonotype. V and J are TRBV12-3 or TRBV12-4 and TRBJ1-2; D is unresolved. The CDR3 runs 14 residues. Trimming left V 7 bases short and J 8 bases short, with 20 bases between. The CDR3: CASTLRTISRGYTF. In DNA form, the CDR3 reads TGTGCCAGCACCTTACGGACCATTTCTCGGGGCTACACCTTC.

This chain's CDR3 is CAIRGVVADTQYF. As DNA, the CDR3 is TGTGCCATCAGGGGGGTAGTTGCTGATACGCAGTATTTT. V is TRBV10-3 and J is TRBJ2-3; D possibly matches TRBD1 or TRBD2 (5 bases each). The CDR3 contains 13 residues. The V end was cut by 6 bases, the J end by 6 bases, with 13 bases between. The germline V gene has CDR1 ENHRY and CDR2 SYGVKD.

The V and J genes are TRBV20-1 and TRBJ1-5, with D perhaps matching TRBD1 (6 bases). In germline, CDR1 is DFQATT, CDR2 SNEGSKA (reference sequence). The CDR3 runs to 16 residues. Trimming cost V 6 bases and J 4 bases, with 22 bases left between them. CDR3 protein: CSAARDRGGRNQPQHF. CDR3 DNA sequence: TGCAGTGCCGCAAGGGACCGCGGGGGGCGGAATCAGCCCCAGCATTTT.

Concerning this clonotype: A much larger clone differs from this one at a single base, so this may be a read error. The chain carries TRBV24-1 and TRBJ1-2; possible D gene TRBD1, 6 bases. Germline CDR1 reads KGHDR; CDR2 reads SFDVKD. The CDR3 has 16 amino acids. CDR3 nucleotides: TGTGCCACCAGTGATCCACGAACACAGGGAAACTATGGCCACACCTTC. Residues: CATSDPRTQGNYGHTF.

This clonotype was recorded at least ten times. The genes are TRBV2 and TRBJ1-4; a possible D gene is TRBD1 (6 bases). Trimming removed 6 bases from V and 8 bases from J, with 19 bases in between. CDR3 length equals 15 residues. The V gene's germline CDR1 is SNHLY and CDR2 FYNNEI. The CDR3 DNA reads TGTGCCAGCAGCTTACACAGGGCCCCGGAGGAAAAACTGTTTTTT. It translates to CASSLHRAPEEKLFF.

Points on this clonotype: A much larger clone lies one base from this, so it may be a read error. The CDR3 end shows no conserved phenylalanine or tryptophan, and so a read error is likely. The chain's CDR3 is CASSLIDKTYGYTL. For the CDR3, the DNA is TGTGCCAGCAGCTTAATTGACAAAACCTATGGCTACACCCTC. The chain couples TRBV7-9 to TRBJ1-2; the D is unclear. The CDR3 runs to 14 residues. Germline CDR1 SEHNR, CDR2 FQNEAQ (reference sequence). V lost 2 bases to trimming and J lost 4 bases, with 11 bases between them.

This clonotype was found a few times. The chain couples TRBV29-1 to TRBJ2-2, with D maybe TRBD2 (6 bases). This CDR3 comprises 16 residues. Trimming shortened V by 3 bases and J by 4 bases, and 18 bases separated the two germline ends. Germline-derived CDR1 and CDR2 are SQVTM and ANQGSEA. CDR3 sequence (DNA): TGCAGCGTTGAGAGGTACGCGGGGAAGAGCACCGGGGAGCTGTTTTTT. Protein sequence: CSVERYAGKSTGELFF.

The chain joins TRBV19 to TRBJ2-2; D gene ambiguous. The V end lost 3 bases, the J end lost 0 bases, and 8 bases lay between the germline ends. CDR1 and CDR2 (germline): LNHDA, SQIVND (reference sequence). The CDR3 is made up of 15 amino acids. The CDR3 region has the DNA TGTGCCAGTAGTATTGGCCAGACGAACACCGGGGAGCTGTTTTTT. This translates into CASSIGQTNTGELFF. Combining the CDR3 with reference TRBV19 and TRBJ2-2 gives the whole variable domain DGGITQSPKYLFRKEGQNVTLSCEQNLNHDAMYWYRQDPGQGLRLIYYSQIVNDFQKGDIAEGYSVSREKKESFPLTVTSAQKNPTAFYLCASSIGQTNTGELFFGEGSRLTVL.

About this clonotype itself: Being one base from a much bigger clone, this may be a read error. V gene TRBV7-9 combines with J gene TRBJ2-7; D not certain. The CDR3 runs to 12 residues. The germline V gene has CDR1 SEHNR and CDR2 FQNEAQ (reference sequence). V dropped 5 bases and J dropped 10 bases, with 15 bases sitting between them. CDR3 bases: TGTGCCAGCAGCCCATCCGACTTGCTTCAGTACTTC. It codes for CASSPSDLLQYF.

This clonotype was observed a few times. This chain links TRBV6-5 with TRBJ1-5, with a tentative D call TRBD1 (5 bases). This CDR3 has 14 amino acids. Trimming removed 2 bases at V and 7 bases at J, with 12 bases between. Germline V gene sequence: CDR1 MNHEY, CDR2 SVGAGI. The CDR3 DNA follows: TGTGCCAGCAGTTACGGGGGATCAGGCCAGCCCCAGCATTTT. Encoded protein: CASSYGGSGQPQHF.

The chain carries TRBV12-3 or TRBV12-4 and TRBJ1-2, with a tentative D call TRBD1 (5 bases). The CDR3 is 12 residues long. V lost 5 bases and J 6 bases, leaving 10 bases between the germline ends. The CDR3 region is CASSQQGHGYTF. CDR3 in DNA: TGTGCCAGCAGTCAGCAGGGCCATGGCTACACCTTC.

This clonotype was seen at least ten times. Here the CDR3 reads CASSTSGANVLTF. In DNA, the CDR3 is TGTGCCAGCTCAACTTCTGGGGCCAACGTCCTGACTTTC. This chain connects TRBV5-6 to TRBJ2-6, with no clear D. The CDR3 loop spans 13 amino acids. V lost 7 bases and J lost 1, with 6 bases in between. CDR1 is SGHDT, CDR2 YYEEEE, per germline.

CDR3 nucleotides: TGTGCCAGCAGTTTACAGGGAAACATGAACACTGAAGCTTTCTTT. It codes for CASSLQGNMNTEAFF. The chain couples TRBV2 to TRBJ1-1; possibly TRBD1 for D (6 bases). The germline V gene encodes CDR1 SNHLY and CDR2 FYNNEI. The CDR3 runs to 15 residues. V lost 5 bases, J lost 0 bases, and 13 bases lay in between.

This chain connects TRBV2 to TRBJ1-5, with D perhaps matching TRBD1 (5 bases). In germline, CDR1 is SNHLY, CDR2 FYNNEI. This CDR3 comprises 17 residues. V was clipped by 4 bases and J by 2 bases, with 18 bases between them. CDR3 loop: CASSGGYRLGGNQPQHF. The CDR3 DNA is TGTGCCAGCAGTGGGGGGTATCGACTAGGCGGCAATCAGCCCCAGCATTTT.

This clonotype occurred many times. The rearrangement links TRBV7-9 to TRBJ2-2; 10 bases map to TRBD1. The CDR3 runs to 14 residues. CDR1 is SEHNR and CDR2 is FQNEAQ in the germline V gene (reference sequence). V shed 5 bases, J shed 6 bases, and the junction held 3 bases outside the gene matches. CDR3 loop: CASSRGQGSGELFF. The CDR3 coding sequence is TGTGCCAGCAGCCGGGGACAGGGGTCCGGGGAGCTGTTTTTT.

This clonotype turned up a few times. This chain joins TRBV20-1 and TRBJ2-6, with a weak D call TRBD1 (7 bases). This CDR3 has 15 amino acids. Germline V gene data show CDR1 as DFQATT and CDR2 as SNEGSKA (reference sequence). Trimming pared 3 bases from V and 2 bases from J, leaving 11 bases between. The CDR3 DNA follows: TGCAGTGCTAGTGCGGGGACAGCTGGGGCCAACGTCCTGACTTTC. Its protein product is CSASAGTAGANVLTF.

The J gene is TRBJ1-5, the V gene TRBV20-1; 9 nucleotides match TRBD1. Trimming at V came to 5 bases and at J to 6 bases, leaving 11 bases not matched to a gene. Germline loops: CDR1 DFQATT, CDR2 SNEGSKA (reference sequence). The CDR3 runs to 15 residues. The CDR3 bases are TGCAGTGCTCGCCCCGGGACAGGGTTTAGTCAGCCCCAGCATTTT. It is translated as CSARPGTGFSQPQHF.

This clonotype was observed at least ten times. J is TRBJ1-5 and V is TRBV10-3; weak D call: TRBD1 (6 bases). This CDR3 region has 13 residues. With 6 bases removed from V and 7 bases from J, the gap between germline ends came to 13 bases. CDR1 and CDR2 (germline): ENHRY, SYGVKD. CDR3 DNA sequence: TGTGCCATCAGGCACAGGGTTGACCAGCCCCAGCATTTT. Its translation is CAIRHRVDQPQHF.

V is TRBV29-1 and J is TRBJ1-2; 7 bases fit TRBD1. This CDR3 has 15 residues. The V gene's germline CDR1 is SQVTM and CDR2 ANQGSEA. The V and J ends lost 5 bases and 2 bases, in that order; junction bases with no gene match: 11. The CDR3 bases are TGCAGCGTTAGATCCGGGACAGACCCCAACTATGGCTACACCTTC. It specifies CSVRSGTDPNYGYTF.

The rearrangement joins TRBV7-8 to TRBJ2-7; 9 bases agree with TRBD1. Germline CDR1 SGHVS, CDR2 FQNEAQ. V lost 5 bases to trimming and J lost 2 bases; unmatched junction nucleotides: 10. The CDR3 runs 16 residues. The CDR3 nucleotides read TGTGCCAGCAGCCCCCACCGTGGACAGGGGACCTACGAGCAGTACTTC. It yields the protein CASSPHRGQGTYEQYF.

This clonotype was picked up many times. This sequence joins TRBV29-1 and TRBJ1-2; D not resolved. The germline gives CDR1 SQVTM, CDR2 ANQGSEA. Between the trimmed V and J ends, which lost 3 bases and 0 bases, there was a span of 11 bases. There are 14 residues in the CDR3. CDR3: CSVDIGLSNYGYTF. The CDR3 bases are TGCAGCGTTGATATCGGCCTTTCTAACTATGGCTACACCTTC.